The 4 T cell receptor beta chains below come from one sample, sequenced in a study of cytomegalovirus exposure and HLA in healthy donors. In the PCR, 60 Vbeta and 13 Jbeta primers were used. TCRdb's copy holds only in-frame clones and misses some; the assay was immunoSEQ multiplex PCR. The sample lists around 130,000 clones, 70% to 85% occurring once. Sequences were obtained from PBMCs. The receptors derive from a boy aged 5 to 17 in good health and CMV-seronegative.

V and J are TRBV5-8 and TRBJ2-7, with 9 bases matching TRBD1. Trimming cost V 2 bases and J 4 bases; bases outside gene matches: 4. The CDR3 totals 14 residues. Germline CDR1 is SGHTS and CDR2 is YDEGEE. CDR3 sequence: CASSLGTGIYEQYF. DNA for the CDR3: TGTGCCAGCAGCTTAGGGACAGGGATTTACGAGCAGTACTTC.

The V and J genes are TRBV6-1 and TRBJ2-1; TRBD2 matches 12 bases. The CDR3 runs 15 residues. V lost 5 bases and J lost 8; bases outside the gene matches: 7. The V gene's germline CDR1 is MNHNS and CDR2 SASEGT. The CDR3 is CASSSRLAGGYEQFF. CDR3 nucleotide sequence: TGTGCCAGCAGTTCCCGCCTAGCGGGAGGGTATGAGCAGTTCTTC.

V gene TRBV28 combines with J gene TRBJ1-1, with 7 bases aligning to TRBD1. V lost 6 bases and J lost 1; bases outside the gene matches: 8. Germline loops: CDR1 MDHEN, CDR2 SYDVKM. The CDR3 consists of 15 residues. The chain's CDR3 is CASSGDRAKNTEAFF. The CDR3 coding sequence is TGTGCCAGCAGCGGAGACAGGGCCAAGAACACTGAAGCTTTCTTT.

In its sample, this clone was seen once. This chain uses TRBV9 with TRBJ2-3; a weak D match, TRBD2 (6 bases). V was cut by 0 bases and J by 2 bases, with 10 bases left in between. Germline-derived CDR1 and CDR2 are SGDLS and YYNGEE. The CDR3 runs to 15 residues. The CDR3 DNA reads TGTGCCAGCAGCGTAGGTCGGGGGTCCACAGATACGCAGTATTTT. Translated, it gives CASSVGRGSTDTQYF.